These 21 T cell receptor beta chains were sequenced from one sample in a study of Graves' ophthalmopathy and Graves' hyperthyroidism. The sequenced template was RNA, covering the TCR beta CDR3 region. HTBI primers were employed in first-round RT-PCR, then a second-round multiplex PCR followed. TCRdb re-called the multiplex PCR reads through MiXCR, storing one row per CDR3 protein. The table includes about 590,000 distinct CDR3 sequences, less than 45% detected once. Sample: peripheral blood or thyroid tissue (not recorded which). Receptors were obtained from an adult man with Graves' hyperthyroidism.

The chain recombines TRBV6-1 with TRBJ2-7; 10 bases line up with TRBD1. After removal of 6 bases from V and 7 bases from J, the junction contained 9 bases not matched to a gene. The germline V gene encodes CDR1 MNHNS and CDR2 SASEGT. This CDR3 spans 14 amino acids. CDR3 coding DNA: TGTGCCAGCAGGCCGGGACAGGGGAGCGGGGAGCAGTACTTC. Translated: CASRPGQGSGEQYF.

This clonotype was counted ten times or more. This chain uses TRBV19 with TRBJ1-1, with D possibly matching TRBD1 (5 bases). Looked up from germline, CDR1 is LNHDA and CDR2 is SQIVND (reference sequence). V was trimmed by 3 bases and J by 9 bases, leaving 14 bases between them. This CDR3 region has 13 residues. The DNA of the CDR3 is TGTGCCAGTAGTATTCTTGGTTCGGGACAAGCTTTCTTT. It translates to CASSILGSGQAFF.

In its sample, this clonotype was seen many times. CDR3 protein: CAISDPTGQQETQYF. The CDR3 DNA reads TGTGCCATCAGTGATCCGACAGGCCAACAAGAGACCCAGTACTTC. The V gene is TRBV10-3, the J gene TRBJ2-5, with D possibly matching TRBD1 (6 bases). Looked up from germline, CDR1 is ENHRY and CDR2 is SYGVKD. The CDR3 runs to 15 residues. V lost 3 bases and J lost 2, with 13 bases in between.

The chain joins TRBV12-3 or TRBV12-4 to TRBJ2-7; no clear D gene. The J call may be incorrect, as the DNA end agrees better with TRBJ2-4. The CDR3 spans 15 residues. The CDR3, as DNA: TGTGCCAGCAGTCTAATGGACCCAGCCAAAAACATTCAGTACTTC. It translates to CASSLMDPAKNIQYF.

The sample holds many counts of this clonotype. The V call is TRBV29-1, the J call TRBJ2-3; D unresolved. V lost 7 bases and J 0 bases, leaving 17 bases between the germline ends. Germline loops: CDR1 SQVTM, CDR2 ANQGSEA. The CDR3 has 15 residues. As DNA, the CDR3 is TGCAGCGCAGCGTTATCCAGGTACAGCACAGATACGCAGTATTTT. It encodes CSAALSRYSTDTQYF.

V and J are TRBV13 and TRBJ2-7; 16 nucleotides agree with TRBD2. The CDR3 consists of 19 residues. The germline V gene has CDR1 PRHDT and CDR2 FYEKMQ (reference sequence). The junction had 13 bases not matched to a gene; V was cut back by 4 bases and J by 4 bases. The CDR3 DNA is TGTGCCAGCAGCTCGGGGACTAGCGGGAGGGCCTTAAATCCTTACGAGCAGTACTTC. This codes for CASSSGTSGRALNPYEQYF.

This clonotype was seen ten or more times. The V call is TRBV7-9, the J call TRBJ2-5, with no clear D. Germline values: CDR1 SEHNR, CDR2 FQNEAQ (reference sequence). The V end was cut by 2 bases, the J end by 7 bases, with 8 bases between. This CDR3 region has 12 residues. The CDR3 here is CASSLLWATQYF. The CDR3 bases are TGTGCCAGCAGCTTACTCTGGGCGACCCAGTACTTC.

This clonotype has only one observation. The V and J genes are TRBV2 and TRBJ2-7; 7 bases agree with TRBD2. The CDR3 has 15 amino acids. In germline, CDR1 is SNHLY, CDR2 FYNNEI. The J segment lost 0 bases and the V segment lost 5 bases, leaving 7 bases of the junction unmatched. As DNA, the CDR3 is TGTGCCAGCAGTTTTTTTGGCGGGAGCTCCTACGAGCAGTACTTC. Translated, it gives CASSFFGGSSYEQYF.

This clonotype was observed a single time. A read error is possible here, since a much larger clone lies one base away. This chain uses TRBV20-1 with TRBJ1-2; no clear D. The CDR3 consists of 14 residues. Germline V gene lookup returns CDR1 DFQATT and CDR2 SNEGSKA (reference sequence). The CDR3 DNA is TGCAGTGCTAGAGATTACGGATTTAACCATGGCTACACCTTC. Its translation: CSARDYGFNHGYTF.

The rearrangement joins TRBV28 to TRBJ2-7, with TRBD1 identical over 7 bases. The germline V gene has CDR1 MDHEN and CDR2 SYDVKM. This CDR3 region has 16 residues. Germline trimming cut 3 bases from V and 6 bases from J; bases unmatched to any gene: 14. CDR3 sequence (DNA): TGTGCCAGCAGTTTTAGCAGCCTGACAGGGAAGGTCGAGCAGTACTTC. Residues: CASSFSSLTGKVEQYF.

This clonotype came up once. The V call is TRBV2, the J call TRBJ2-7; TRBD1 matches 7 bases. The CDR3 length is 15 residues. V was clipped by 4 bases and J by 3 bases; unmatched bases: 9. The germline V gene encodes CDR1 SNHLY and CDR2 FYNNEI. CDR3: CASSAMTGIVYEQYF. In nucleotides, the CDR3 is TGTGCCAGCAGTGCTATGACAGGGATCGTCTACGAGCAGTACTTC. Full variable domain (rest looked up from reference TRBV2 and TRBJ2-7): EPEVTQTPSHQVTQMGQEVILRCVPISNHLYFYWYRQILGQKVEFLVSFYNNEISEKSEIFDDQFSVERPDGSNFTLKIRSTKLEDSAMYFCASSAMTGIVYEQYFGPGTRLTVT.

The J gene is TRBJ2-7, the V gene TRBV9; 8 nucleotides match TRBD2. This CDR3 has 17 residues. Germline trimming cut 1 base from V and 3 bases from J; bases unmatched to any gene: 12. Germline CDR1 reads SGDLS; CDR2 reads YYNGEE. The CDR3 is CASSVKIQASGLYEQYF. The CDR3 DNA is TGTGCCAGCAGCGTAAAAATCCAGGCTAGCGGGCTCTACGAGCAGTACTTC.

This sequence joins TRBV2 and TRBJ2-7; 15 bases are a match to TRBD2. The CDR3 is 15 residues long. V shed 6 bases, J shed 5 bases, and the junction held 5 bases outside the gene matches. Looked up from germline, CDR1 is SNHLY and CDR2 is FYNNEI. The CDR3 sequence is CASRGLAGGRDEQYF. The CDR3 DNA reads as TGTGCCAGCAGGGGACTAGCGGGGGGTCGGGACGAGCAGTACTTC.

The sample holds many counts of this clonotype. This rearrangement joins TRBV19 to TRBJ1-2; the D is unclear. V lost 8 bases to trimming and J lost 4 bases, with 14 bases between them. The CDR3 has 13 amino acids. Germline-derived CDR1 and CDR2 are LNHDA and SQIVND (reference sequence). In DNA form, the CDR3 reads TGTGCCAGTGGTGGGAGCCCCCCCTATGGCTACACCTTC. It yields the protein CASGGSPPYGYTF.

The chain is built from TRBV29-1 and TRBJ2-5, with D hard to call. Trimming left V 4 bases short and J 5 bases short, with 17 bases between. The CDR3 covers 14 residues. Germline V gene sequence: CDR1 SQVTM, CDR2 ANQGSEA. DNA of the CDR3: TGCAGCGTTGTGCAGGCGGATGGCTATGAGACCCAGTACTTC. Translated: CSVVQADGYETQYF.

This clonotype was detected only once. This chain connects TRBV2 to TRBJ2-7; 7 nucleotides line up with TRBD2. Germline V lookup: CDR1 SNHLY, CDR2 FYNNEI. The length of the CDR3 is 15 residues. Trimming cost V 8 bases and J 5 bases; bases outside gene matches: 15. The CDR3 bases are TGTGCCAGCTCACCAGGTCCAGCGGGAATGAACGAGCAGTACTTC. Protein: CASSPGPAGMNEQYF.

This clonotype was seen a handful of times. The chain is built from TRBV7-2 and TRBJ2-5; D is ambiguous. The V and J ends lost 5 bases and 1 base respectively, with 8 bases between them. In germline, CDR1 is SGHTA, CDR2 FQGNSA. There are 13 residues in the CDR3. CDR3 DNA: TGTGCCAGCAGCGAGGTCGGCCAAGAGACCCAGTACTTC. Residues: CASSEVGQETQYF.

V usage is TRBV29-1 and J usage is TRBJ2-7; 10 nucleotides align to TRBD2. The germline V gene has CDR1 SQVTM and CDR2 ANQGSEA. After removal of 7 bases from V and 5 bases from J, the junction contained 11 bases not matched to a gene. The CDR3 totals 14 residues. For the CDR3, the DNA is TGCAGCGCAGAGGGGGCTAGCGGGAGCGACGAGCAGTACTTC. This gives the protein CSAEGASGSDEQYF.

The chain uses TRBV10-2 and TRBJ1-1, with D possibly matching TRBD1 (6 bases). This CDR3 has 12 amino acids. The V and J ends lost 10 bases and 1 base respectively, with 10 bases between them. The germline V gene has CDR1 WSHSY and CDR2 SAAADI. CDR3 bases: TGCGCCACCACAGGGAGGAACACTGAAGCTTTCTTT. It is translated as CATTGRNTEAFF.

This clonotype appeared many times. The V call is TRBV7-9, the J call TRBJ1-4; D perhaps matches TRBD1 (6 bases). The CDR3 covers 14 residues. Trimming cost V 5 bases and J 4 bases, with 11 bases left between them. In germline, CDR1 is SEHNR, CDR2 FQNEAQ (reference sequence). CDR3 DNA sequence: TGTGCCAGCAGCCCTACAGGGATTAATGAAAAACTGTTTTTT. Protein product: CASSPTGINEKLFF. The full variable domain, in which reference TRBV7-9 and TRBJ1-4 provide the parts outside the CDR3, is DTGVSQNPRHKITKRGQNVTFRCDPISEHNRLYWYRQTLGQGPEFLTYFQNEAQLEKSRLLSDRFSAERPKGSFSTLEIQRTEQGDSAMYLCASSPTGINEKLFFGSGTQLSVL.

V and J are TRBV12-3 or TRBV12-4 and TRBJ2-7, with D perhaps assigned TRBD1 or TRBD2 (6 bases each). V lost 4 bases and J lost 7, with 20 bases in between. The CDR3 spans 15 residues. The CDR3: CASSSSPGGLQEQYF. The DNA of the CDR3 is TGTGCCAGCAGTTCAAGCCCCGGGGGCTTACAGGAGCAGTACTTC.